The 9 T cell receptor beta chains reported below all come from one sample, sequenced in a study of a mutant IDH1 vaccine in newly diagnosed glioma. These receptors' targets are unknown. Clones were read by immunoSEQ multiplex PCR, and TCRdb kept only the in-frame ones, dropping some. Here the sample spans about 65,000 clones, 80% to 90% being singletons. Time point noted: week 23, last vaccination. In the vaccine, a single dose held 300 ug of the mutant IDH1 20-mer peptide, along with topical imiquimod. Sequenced material: PBMCs, taken from a glioma patient whose treatment included an IDH1 peptide vaccine. The receptors were gathered from a man aged 25 to 40 with glioma.

The chain's CDR3 is CASRPTANTGELFF. DNA for the CDR3: TGTGCCAGCAGGCCTACAGCGAACACCGGGGAGCTGTTTTTT. The V gene is TRBV7-8, the J gene TRBJ2-2; D gene unclear. Germline V lookup: CDR1 SGHVS, CDR2 FQNEAQ. The CDR3 loop spans 14 amino acids. V was trimmed by 6 bases and J by 0 bases, leaving 8 bases between them.

This chain connects TRBV28 to TRBJ1-5; possibly TRBD1 for D (5 bases). V lost 2 bases and J lost 6, with 8 bases in between. Looked up from germline, CDR1 is MDHEN and CDR2 is SYDVKM. The CDR3 has 13 amino acids. CDR3 residues: CASSLGGTQPQHF. The CDR3, as DNA: TGTGCCAGCAGTTTAGGCGGGACTCAGCCCCAGCATTTT. The full variable domain, with the rest looked up from reference TRBV28 and TRBJ1-5, is DVKVTQSSRYLVKRTGEKVFLECVQDMDHENMFWYRQDPGLGLRLIYFSYDVKMKEKGDIPEGYSVSREKKERFSLILESASTNQTSMYLCASSLGGTQPQHFGDGTRLSIL.

This sequence joins TRBV29-1 and TRBJ2-1, with 10 bases lining up with TRBD1. V gave up 3 bases and J gave up 4 bases; unmatched junction bases: 6. CDR1 is SQVTM and CDR2 is ANQGSEA in the germline V gene. The CDR3 runs to 15 residues. This CDR3 is CSVDGTGVLYNEQFF. The CDR3 DNA reads as TGCAGCGTTGATGGGACAGGGGTGTTGTACAATGAGCAGTTCTTC.

The chain has TRBV13 and TRBJ2-5, with 8 bases lining up with TRBD2. V dropped 4 bases and J dropped 1; count of bases not matched to a gene: 5. CDR1 and CDR2 from the germline V gene are PRHDT and FYEKMQ (reference sequence). This CDR3 has 15 amino acids. DNA of the CDR3: TGTGCCAGCAGCTCGACGGGGGGGTTCCAAGAGACCCAGTACTTC. It translates to CASSSTGGFQETQYF.

This clone came up a few times. The genes are TRBV28 and TRBJ1-1; 8 nucleotides match TRBD1. V lost 6 bases and J lost 0; bases outside the gene matches: 12. This CDR3 contains 17 residues. Germline CDR1 reads MDHEN; CDR2 reads SYDVKM. The chain's CDR3 is CASSLRTGRNLNTEAFF. The CDR3, as DNA: TGTGCCAGCAGCTTAAGGACAGGGCGGAATTTGAACACTGAAGCTTTCTTT.

The chain is built from TRBV7-9 and TRBJ2-5, with D possibly called TRBD1 or TRBD2 (6 bases each). The J call may be incorrect, as the DNA end agrees better with TRBJ2-7. This CDR3 is 18 amino acids long. Germline V lookup: CDR1 SEHNR, CDR2 FQNEAQ (reference sequence). Written as DNA, the CDR3 is TGTGCCAGCAGCTCCATACAGTCCGGGGGCTACCACACCTACGAGCAGTACTTC. Translated: CASSSIQSGGYHTYEQYF.

The chain has TRBV7-9 and TRBJ2-5; possible D gene TRBD1, 6 bases. TRBJ2-7 matches the DNA end more closely, so the J call is doubtful. The CDR3 spans 14 residues. Per germline, CDR1 SEHNR and CDR2 FQNEAQ (reference sequence). CDR3 protein: CASSDTGTPYEQYF. The CDR3, as DNA: TGTGCCAGCAGCGACACCGGGACACCCTACGAGCAGTACTTC.

The chain joins TRBV5-1 to TRBJ1-5, with no clear D. Germline V lookup: CDR1 SGHRS, CDR2 YFSETQ. This CDR3 spans 15 amino acids. V lost 4 bases and J lost 3, with 14 bases in between. CDR3: CASSPEGGDNQPQHF. In nucleotides, the CDR3 is TGCGCCAGCAGCCCTGAGGGAGGAGACAATCAGCCCCAGCATTTT.

The V and J genes are TRBV27 and TRBJ1-1, with a tentative D call TRBD1 (6 bases). The germline V and J ends were trimmed by 2 bases and 4 bases, with 8 bases remaining between them. The germline V gene has CDR1 MNHEY and CDR2 SMNVEV (reference sequence). CDR3 size: 13 residues. CDR3 DNA sequence: TGTGCCAGCAGTTTACAGGGGCTCACTGAAGCTTTCTTT. This sequence encodes CASSLQGLTEAFF.